Listed below are T cell receptor beta chains from one sample, sequenced in a study of radiation and T cells in renal cell carcinoma. Clones were read by immunoSEQ multiplex PCR, and TCRdb kept only the in-frame ones, dropping some. The sample includes 65,000 to 80,000 clones, 80% to 90% of them seen just once. The source material was blood, sampled from a patient whose treatment included radiotherapy and nephrectomy. These receptors all come from a woman aged 45-59 years with renal cell carcinoma. CDR3s leave out the opening cysteine and the closing phenylalanine or tryptophan. The order of the fields is V gene, CDR3 length, clone size, CDR3 protein. Not all rows give a size; the values are once, few, many and, for expanded clones, a class.

v_gene: TRBV4-3
len: 13
abundance: .
CDR3aa: ASSQVGRSTDTQY

v_gene: TRBV2
len: 12
abundance: .
CDR3aa: ASTIRTFPSKQY

v_gene: TRBV9
len: 14
abundance: .
CDR3aa: ASSVGSDFYTGELF

v_gene: TRBV9
len: 12
abundance: .
CDR3aa: ASSDPSGTGELF

v_gene: TRBV6-5
len: 14
abundance: .
CDR3aa: ASSYTRTGSQYEQY

v_gene: TRBV19
len: 11
abundance: .
CDR3aa: ASSITGWGGNT

v_gene: TRBV7-2
len: 14
abundance: .
CDR3aa: ASSSKPTGGHNGYT

v_gene: TRBV29-1
len: 12
abundance: .
CDR3aa: SVHPRDRYYVAF

v_gene: TRBV5-1
len: 13
abundance: .
CDR3aa: ASSLKASEADTQY

v_gene: TRBV18
len: 16
abundance: .
CDR3aa: ASSPPPGWRVSTDTQY

v_gene: TRBV4-3
len: 14
abundance: .
CDR3aa: ASSQEGGLDNSPLH

v_gene: TRBV6-5
len: 12
abundance: .
CDR3aa: ASSLIGGGQPQH

v_gene: TRBV28
len: 11
abundance: .
CDR3aa: ASRRQGVDGYT

v_gene: TRBV2
len: 12
abundance: few
CDR3aa: ASSEAGADEKLF

v_gene: TRBV11-2
len: 13
abundance: once
CDR3aa: ASSSEPLDIYGYT

v_gene: TRBV4-3
len: 14
abundance: .
CDR3aa: ASSQERTGGSDTQY

v_gene: TRBV27
len: 11
abundance: .
CDR3aa: ASSLSRLAPRY

v_gene: TRBV7-2
len: 11
abundance: .
CDR3aa: ASSLGRPREQF